This T cell receptor (beta chain) was sequenced in a study of OX40 agonist ivuxolimab in advanced cancers. Overall study context: A mean age of about 59 years, range about 20 to 79, was recorded, and approximately 80% were male.

This CDR3 has 15 amino acids. Germline assignment: CDR1 WNHNN and CDR2 SYGVQD (reference sequence). The V gene end was trimmed by 3 bases and the J gene end by 5 bases; junction bases not matched to a gene: 6. Sequenced by immunoSEQ multiplex PCR; TCRdb stores in-frame clones only, minus some. The sample records 60,000 to 90,000 clones, roughly 90% being singletons. Sequences were derived from CD4+ or CD8+ T cells sorted from blood, sampled in a trial of the OX40 agonist ivuxolimab. The chain recombines TRBV10-1 with TRBJ2-5, with TRBD1 matching over 10 bases. The receptor was derived from an adult with an advanced solid tumor such as melanoma, head and neck, liver or kidney cancer. CDR3 loop: CASSDWTGGLETQYF. The DNA of the CDR3 is TGCGCCAGCAGTGACTGGACAGGGGGTTTGGAGACCCAGTACTTC.